The 16 T cell receptor beta chains in this list originate from one sample, sequenced in a study of T cells after yellow fever vaccination. TCRdb re-called the 5' RACE reads with MiXCR, one entry per CDR3 protein. The data show roughly 500,000 distinct CDR3 sequences, with roughly a fifth seen just once and 13% to 15% held by the top ten. The sample in question was PBMCs, obtained 15 days after the yellow fever booster vaccination. These receptors were collected from a man aged 30 to 39 who received the YFV17D yellow fever vaccine.

The chain uses TRBV6-2 or TRBV6-3 and TRBJ2-7; a weak D match, TRBD2 (6 bases). Trimming shortened V by 5 bases and J by 6 bases, and 17 bases separated the two germline ends. The CDR3 loop spans 14 amino acids. CDR1 is MNHEY, CDR2 SVGEGT, per germline. The CDR3 coding sequence is TGTGCCAGCAGTATCGCGGGATCGGTTGGCGAGCAGTACTTC. It translates to CASSIAGSVGEQYF.

This clonotype was seen a handful of times. The chain links TRBV29-1 to TRBJ2-5; perhaps TRBD1 as D (5 bases). Germline CDR1 and CDR2: SQVTM and ANQGSEA. The CDR3 totals 11 residues. The germline V and J ends were trimmed by 7 bases and 7 bases, with 13 bases remaining between them. The CDR3 loop is CSADTTGTQYF. Written as DNA, the CDR3 is TGCAGCGCGGACACGACTGGGACCCAGTACTTC.

The chain couples TRBV29-1 to TRBJ2-7, with D tentatively TRBD1 or TRBD2 (6 bases each). The CDR3 spans 13 residues. V lost 4 bases and J 1 base, leaving 11 bases between the germline ends. CDR1 SQVTM and CDR2 ANQGSEA come from the germline V gene. The CDR3 region is CSVVGGLSYEQYF. The CDR3 coding sequence is TGCAGCGTTGTGGGGGGCCTATCCTACGAGCAGTACTTC.

The chain uses TRBV10-3 and TRBJ2-3; no definite D call. V dropped 4 bases and J dropped 2 bases, with 13 bases sitting between them. The CDR3 spans 15 residues. Germline V lookup: CDR1 ENHRY, CDR2 SYGVKD. The CDR3 loop is CAISVGNPSTDTQYF. The CDR3 nucleotides are TGTGCCATCAGTGTGGGGAATCCTTCCACAGATACGCAGTATTTT.

The genes are TRBV7-9 and TRBJ2-3; tentatively, D is TRBD2 (5 bases). Germline V gene data show CDR1 as SEHNR and CDR2 as FQNEAQ (reference sequence). This CDR3 region has 14 residues. Trimming took 5 bases from V and 4 from J, leaving 13 bases between them. CDR3 residues: CASSLVRGSDTQYF. In DNA form, the CDR3 reads TGTGCCAGCAGCCTTGTTCGGGGTTCAGATACGCAGTATTTT. Together with reference TRBV7-9 and TRBJ2-3, the CDR3 gives the full variable domain: DTGVSQNPRHKITKRGQNVTFRCDPISEHNRLYWYRQTLGQGPEFLTYFQNEAQLEKSRLLSDRFSAERPKGSFSTLEIQRTEQGDSAMYLCASSLVRGSDTQYFGPGTRLTVL.

This clonotype turned up a few times. The J gene is TRBJ2-5, the V gene TRBV20-1; D remains ambiguous. With 6 bases removed from V and 1 base from J, the gap between germline ends came to 15 bases. CDR1 DFQATT and CDR2 SNEGSKA come from the germline V gene (reference sequence). CDR3 size: 14 residues. CDR3 amino acids: CSASAWRTQETQYF. As DNA, the CDR3 is TGCAGTGCGAGTGCGTGGCGCACCCAAGAGACCCAGTACTTC.

This clonotype has just a few counts. This CDR3 reads CASSHWEGRETQYF. The DNA for the CDR3 is TGTGCCAGCAGCCACTGGGAGGGCCGAGAGACCCAGTACTTC. This chain links TRBV5-4 with TRBJ2-5; TRBD2 matches at 7 bases. CDR3 length equals 14 residues. Unmatched junction bases numbered 7, after V lost 4 bases and J lost 4 bases. CDR1 and CDR2 from the germline V gene are SGHNT and YYREEE (reference sequence).

This CDR3 reads CASGLGRLNTGELFF. CDR3 in DNA: TGCGCCAGCGGATTGGGACGGTTAAACACCGGGGAGCTGTTTTTT. The chain employs TRBV5-1 and TRBJ2-2; D is possibly TRBD1 or TRBD2 (5 bases each). The CDR3 is 15 amino acids. With 7 bases removed from V and 2 bases from J, the gap between germline ends came to 15 bases. The germline V gene encodes CDR1 SGHRS and CDR2 YFSETQ. Together with reference TRBV5-1 and TRBJ2-2, the CDR3 gives the full variable domain: KAGVTQTPRYLIKTRGQQVTLSCSPISGHRSVSWYQQTPGQGLQFLFEYFSETQRNKGNFPGRFSGRQFSNSRSEMNVSTLELGDSALYLCASGLGRLNTGELFFGEGSRLTVL.

This chain connects TRBV6-5 to TRBJ2-7; TRBD2 matches at 10 bases. Unmatched junction bases numbered 4, after V lost 6 bases and J lost 2 bases. The CDR3 is made up of 14 amino acids. Germline values: CDR1 MNHEY, CDR2 SVGAGI. CDR3 in amino acids: CASRTSGTTYEQYF. In DNA form, the CDR3 reads TGTGCCAGCAGAACTAGCGGGACCACCTACGAGCAGTACTTC.

This clonotype showed up many times. The rearrangement links TRBV4-3 to TRBJ2-7, with 9 bases fitting TRBD2. The junction had 11 bases not matched to a gene; V was cut back by 0 bases and J by 2 bases. This CDR3 region has 18 residues. Looked up from germline, CDR1 is LGHNA and CDR2 is YSLEER. The CDR3 DNA sequence: TGCGCCAGCAGCCAAGAAATGGCGGGAGGGCTTAGAACCTACGAGCAGTACTTC. Translated, it gives CASSQEMAGGLRTYEQYF.

The gene calls are TRBV18 and TRBJ2-1; D is uncertain. The CDR3 is made up of 15 amino acids. Germline V lookup: CDR1 KGHSH, CDR2 LQKENI. V lost 3 bases to trimming and J lost 0 bases, with 9 bases between them. The CDR3 is CASSPQKSSYNEQFF. In nucleotides, the CDR3 is TGTGCCAGCTCACCTCAGAAGAGCTCCTACAATGAGCAGTTCTTC.

This chain joins TRBV6-2 or TRBV6-3 and TRBJ2-7; a possible D gene is TRBD1 (6 bases). Trimming stripped 6 bases from V and 4 bases from J, with 13 bases between. This CDR3 contains 13 residues. CDR1 is MNHEY, CDR2 SVGEGT, per germline. The CDR3 DNA reads as TGTGCCAGCAGATCCGGGACACTTTACGAGCAGTACTTC. It encodes CASRSGTLYEQYF.

This clonotype was counted a few times. The genes are TRBV11-2 and TRBJ2-3, with D possibly called TRBD1 or TRBD2 (5 bases each). V was pared by 3 bases and J by 4 bases, with 17 bases between. Per the germline V gene, CDR1 is SGHAT and CDR2 is FQNNGV. The CDR3 length is 16 residues. This CDR3 is CASSFLEVRVADTQYF. The CDR3 region has the DNA TGTGCCAGCAGCTTTCTGGAGGTCAGGGTGGCAGATACGCAGTATTTT.

The V and J genes are TRBV7-2 and TRBJ2-5; D not resolved. V lost 4 bases, J lost 4 bases, and 19 bases lay in between. This CDR3 has 16 amino acids. CDR1 is SGHTA, CDR2 FQGNSA, per germline. As DNA, the CDR3 is TGTGCCAGCAGCTCCCTATCACGACGGAGAGGAGAGACCCAGTACTTC. Amino acid sequence: CASSSLSRRRGETQYF.

This clonotype was counted only a few times. The rearrangement joins TRBV28 to TRBJ2-1, with TRBD2 identical over 9 bases. The J segment lost 3 bases and the V segment lost 4 bases, leaving 7 bases of the junction unmatched. Germline CDR1 reads MDHEN; CDR2 reads SYDVKM. CDR3 length equals 16 residues. The CDR3, as DNA: TGTGCCAGCAGTTCTCAAGGAGCGGGGGGCTACAATGAGCAGTTCTTC. Its protein is CASSSQGAGGYNEQFF.

This clonotype was seen a few times. V and J are TRBV6-1 and TRBJ2-3, with a weak D call TRBD2 (8 bases). This CDR3 region has 15 residues. Germline CDR1 reads MNHNS; CDR2 reads SASEGT. V lost 5 bases and J 4 bases, leaving 16 bases between the germline ends. CDR3 coding DNA: TGTGCCAGCAGTCCACGGGAGGGGGCGTCAGATACGCAGTATTTT. Translation: CASSPREGASDTQYF.